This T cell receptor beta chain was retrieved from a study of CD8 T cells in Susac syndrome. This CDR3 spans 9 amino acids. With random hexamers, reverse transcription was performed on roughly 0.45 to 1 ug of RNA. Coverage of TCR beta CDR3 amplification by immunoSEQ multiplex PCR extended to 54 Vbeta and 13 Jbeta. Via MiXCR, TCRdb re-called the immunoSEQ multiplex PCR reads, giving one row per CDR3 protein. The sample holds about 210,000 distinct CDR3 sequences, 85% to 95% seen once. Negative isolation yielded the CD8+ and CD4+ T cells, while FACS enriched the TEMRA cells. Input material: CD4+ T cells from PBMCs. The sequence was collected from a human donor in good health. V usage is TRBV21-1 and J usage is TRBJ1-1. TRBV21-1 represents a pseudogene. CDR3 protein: CASSKGAFF. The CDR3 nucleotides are TGTGCCAGCAGCAAGGGAGCTTTCTTT.